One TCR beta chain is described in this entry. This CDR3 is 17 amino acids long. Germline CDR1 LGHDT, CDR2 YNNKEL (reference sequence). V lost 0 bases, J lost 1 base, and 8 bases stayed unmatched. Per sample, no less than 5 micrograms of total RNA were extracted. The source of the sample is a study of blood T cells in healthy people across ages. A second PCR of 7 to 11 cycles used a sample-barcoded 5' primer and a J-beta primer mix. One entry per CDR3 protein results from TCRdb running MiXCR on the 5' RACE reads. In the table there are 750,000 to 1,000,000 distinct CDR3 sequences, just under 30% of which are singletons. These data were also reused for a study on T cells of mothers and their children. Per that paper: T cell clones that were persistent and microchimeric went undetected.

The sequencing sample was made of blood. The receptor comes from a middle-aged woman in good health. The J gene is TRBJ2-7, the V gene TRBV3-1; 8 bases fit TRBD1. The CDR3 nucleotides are TGTGCCAGCAGCCAAGATCTACCCGGGACAGGTTCCTACGAGCAGTACTTC. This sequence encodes CASSQDLPGTGSYEQYF.